These T cell receptor beta chains were read from a single sample in a study of cytomegalovirus exposure and HLA in healthy donors. Produced via immunoSEQ multiplex PCR; TCRdb's table is partial and in-frame only. Found here are fewer than 200,000 clones, less than 85% of them singletons; the top ten hold approximately 1.6%. The specimen was PBMCs. These receptors originate from a male donor in good health and CMV-seronegative. CDR3s include the opening cysteine and the closing phenylalanine or tryptophan. The D gene is left open where the match is weak. Clone size appears in some rows only: once, few, many, or a class for an expanded clone.

NA	TRBV2	14	TRBJ1-1	NA	CASSEEPGYTEAFF	TGTGCCAGCAGTGAAGAGCCCGGGTACACTGAAGCTTTCTTT
NA	TRBV5-6	14	TRBJ1-2	TRBD1	CASSKVTGGSGYTF	TGTGCCAGCAGCAAAGTAACAGGGGGCTCTGGCTACACCTTC
NA	TRBV2	12	TRBJ1-2	NA	CASSGTVYGYTF	TGTGCCAGCAGTGGCACGGTCTATGGCTACACCTTC
NA	TRBV7-8	11	TRBJ2-5	NA	CASSSWAVWYF	TGTGCCAGCAGCTCGTGGGCTGTCTGGTACTTC
NA	TRBV7-2	17	TRBJ2-2	TRBD1	CASSLVRDRVLSGELFF	TGTGCCAGCAGCTTAGTTAGGGACAGGGTCTTGTCCGGGGAGCTGTTTTTT
NA	TRBV2	11	TRBJ2-4	NA	CASTDRNIQCF	TGTGCCAGCACGGACAGAAACATTCAGTGCTTC
NA	TRBV7-8	14	TRBJ1-2	NA	CASSSRGTVEGYTF	TGTGCCAGCAGCTCACGGGGGACGGTCGAGGGCTACACCTTC
few	TRBV28	14	TRBJ2-6	NA	CASSGGPGANVLTF	TGTGCCAGCAGTGGGGGCCCAGGGGCCAACGTCCTGACTTTC
NA	TRBV20-1	11	TRBJ2-5	NA	CSARGKQTQYF	TGCAGTGCTAGGGGCAAGCAGACCCAGTACTTC
NA	TRBV9	13	TRBJ2-7	TRBD1	CASSATGTGEQYF	TGTGCCAGCAGCGCTACAGGGACAGGAGAGCAGTACTTC
once	TRBV27	15	TRBJ2-5	TRBD2	CASSPPGTRRETQYF	TGTGCCAGCAGTCCCCCCGGGACTAGAAGAGAGACCCAGTACTTC
NA	TRBV6-5	13	TRBJ1-1	NA	CASRPPSGTEAFF	TGTGCCAGCAGACCTCCTTCGGGCACTGAAGCTTTCTTT
once	TRBV28	14	TRBJ1-4	NA	CASRGPGLDEKLFF	TGTGCCAGCAGGGGGCCGGGACTTGATGAAAAACTGTTTTTT
NA	TRBV7-2	14	TRBJ2-7	TRBD1	CASRQGSQPYEQYF	TGTGCCAGCAGACAGGGGTCACAACCCTACGAGCAGTACTTC
NA	TRBV25-1	14	TRBJ1-2	TRBD1	CASTGTDQGPGYTF	TGTGCCAGCACAGGGACAGACCAAGGTCCCGGCTACACCTTC
NA	TRBV10-2	17	TRBJ2-2	TRBD2	CASSYLGLAGTTGELFF	TGCGCCAGCAGCTACCTAGGACTAGCGGGGACCACCGGGGAGCTGTTTTTT
NA	TRBV18	14	TRBJ1-5	NA	CASSPGDKNQPQHF	TGTGCCAGCTCACCCGGGGACAAAAATCAGCCCCAGCATTTT
few	TRBV5-1	15	TRBJ2-5	NA	CASSLAQGIQETQYF	TGCGCCAGCAGCTTGGCACAGGGAATTCAAGAGACCCAGTACTTC
NA	TRBV4-2	14	TRBJ2-7	NA	CASSHAGSSYEQYF	TGTGCCAGCAGCCACGCAGGAAGCTCCTACGAGCAGTACTTC
NA	TRBV7-9	16	TRBJ1-4	TRBD1	CASRPPTPGQGEKLFF	TGTGCCAGCAGACCACCCACACCGGGACAGGGGGAAAAACTGTTTTTT
few	TRBV6-5	11	TRBJ2-7	NA	CASSSPSEQYF	TGTGCCAGCAGTTCCCCCTCCGAGCAGTACTTC
once	TRBV28	16	TRBJ2-1	NA	CASSFDSQTVYNEQFF	TGTGCCAGCAGTTTTGACAGTCAGACAGTTTACAATGAGCAGTTCTTC
NA	TRBV5-1	15	TRBJ2-7	TRBD1	CASSSRGQGIYEQYF	TGCGCCAGCAGCTCGAGGGGACAGGGAATCTACGAGCAGTACTTC
few	TRBV15	17	TRBJ1-4	TRBD1	CATSRKTGGRANEKLFF	TGTGCCACCAGCAGAAAAACAGGGGGCAGGGCTAATGAAAAACTGTTTTTT
NA	TRBV9	13	TRBJ1-5	NA	CASSGRGGQPQHF	TGTGCCAGCAGCGGTCGGGGGGGTCAGCCCCAGCATTTT
once	TRBV5-1	14	TRBJ2-7	NA	CASSPRDLDYEQYF	TGCGCCAGCAGCCCTAGAGACCTAGACTACGAGCAGTACTTC
NA	TRBV7-9	18	TRBJ2-2	TRBD1	CSSSTRQGGVLNTGELFF	TGTTCCAGCAGCACGAGACAGGGTGGCGTTCTTAACACCGGGGAGCTGTTTTTT
NA	TRBV23-1	14	TRBJ2-7	TRBD2	CASSGEGEPYEQYF	TGCGCCAGCAGTGGGGAGGGAGAACCCTACGAGCAGTACTTC
NA	TRBV10-3	14	TRBJ2-2	NA	CATSDSGDTGELFF	TGTGCCACCTCAGATTCGGGGGACACCGGGGAGCTGTTTTTT